The T cell receptor (beta chain) under discussion was sequenced for a study of T cells expressing NK-cell markers. Study at large: It was sorted CD3+CD56-NKG2C+, CD3+CD56+NKG2C- and CD3+CD56+NKG2C+ T cells that provided the TCR beta repertoires.

Generation of TCR beta cDNA was performed by 5'RACE template switching incorporating UMIs. TCRdb reprocessed the 5' RACE reads; each CDR3 protein has one entry and no DNA is given. Across more than 250,000 distinct CDR3 sequences, the top ten clones capture approximately 0.41% of the sample. The germline gives CDR1 DFQATT, CDR2 SNEGSKA (reference sequence). This CDR3 contains 14 residues. This receptor was identified in a young man in good health. Sequencing input: blood T cells: a sorted CD56 or NKG2C T cell subset, CD4+ or CD8+ T cells, or bulk PBMC T cells (not recorded which). This chain uses TRBV20-1 with TRBJ2-1; the TCRdb call, TRBD2, lacks DNA for checking. This CDR3 is CSASRYVSLNEQFF.